The rows below give T cell receptor beta chains drawn from one sample of a study of cytotoxic CD8 clonotypes in ibrutinib-treated CLL. Clones were sequenced by immunoSEQ multiplex PCR, and TCRdb holds only the in-frame ones, with some missing. Here the sample spans approximately 70,000 clones, around 80% being singletons. The material sequenced was PBMCs, taken at disease progression, from a patient treated with ibrutinib. Receptor source: a human donor with chronic lymphocytic leukemia. CDR3s include the opening cysteine and the closing phenylalanine or tryptophan. A D gene is named only where the DNA matches it firmly. Size values are once, few and many counts, or a class for expanded clones, and some rows have none.

v_gene: TRBV7-3
j_gene: TRBJ1-2
abundance: -
d_gene: -
CDR3nt: TGTGCCAGCAGCTTAAGGGGCAGGGCCGCCCATGGGAACTATGGCTACACCTTC
CDR3aa: CASSLRGRAAHGNYGYTF

v_gene: TRBV29-1
j_gene: TRBJ2-1
abundance: -
d_gene: -
CDR3nt: TGCAGCGTTGTAAGGTGGCAGGGGTCCTACAATGAGCAGTTCTTC
CDR3aa: CSVVRWQGSYNEQFF

v_gene: TRBV5-4
j_gene: TRBJ2-7
abundance: -
d_gene: TRBD1
CDR3nt: TGTGCCAGCAGAGAGACAGGGGCCTCCTACGAGCAGTACTTC
CDR3aa: CASRETGASYEQYF

v_gene: TRBV5-4
j_gene: TRBJ1-2
abundance: -
d_gene: -
CDR3nt: TGTGCCAGCAGTTTTACAGGGACCTATGGCTACACCTTC
CDR3aa: CASSFTGTYGYTF

v_gene: TRBV5-1
j_gene: TRBJ1-2
abundance: -
d_gene: -
CDR3nt: TGCGCCAGCAGCTCGCCGACAGGAGCCTATGGCTACACCTTC
CDR3aa: CASSSPTGAYGYTF

v_gene: TRBV9
j_gene: TRBJ1-2
abundance: -
d_gene: -
CDR3nt: TGTGCCAGCAGCGGAGGGATGTGGAACTATGGCTACACCTTC
CDR3aa: CASSGGMWNYGYTF

v_gene: TRBV6-6
j_gene: TRBJ2-1
abundance: -
d_gene: TRBD1
CDR3nt: TGTGCCAGCACCCAAGTAATCTGGACAGGGTACAATGAGCAGTTCTTC
CDR3aa: CASTQVIWTGYNEQFF

v_gene: TRBV6-1
j_gene: TRBJ1-5
abundance: -
d_gene: -
CDR3nt: TGTGCCAGCAGTGAATGGGAGTGGGGTCAGCCCCAGCATTTT
CDR3aa: CASSEWEWGQPQHF

v_gene: TRBV7-9
j_gene: TRBJ1-1
abundance: -
d_gene: TRBD1
CDR3nt: TGTGCCAGCAGCTTTACAGGGGGCGCAGGGGGAACTGAAGCTTTCTTT
CDR3aa: CASSFTGGAGGTEAFF

v_gene: TRBV10-2
j_gene: TRBJ2-1
abundance: -
d_gene: -
CDR3nt: TGCGCCAGCAGCGGGCATGGCCCCAATGAGCAGTTCTTC
CDR3aa: CASSGHGPNEQFF

v_gene: TRBV5-1
j_gene: TRBJ2-2
abundance: -
d_gene: -
CDR3nt: TGCGCCAGCAGAACCGGGACGGACACCGGGGAGCTGTTTTTT
CDR3aa: CASRTGTDTGELFF

v_gene: TRBV11-2
j_gene: TRBJ2-3
abundance: -
d_gene: -
CDR3nt: TGTGCCAGCAGCTTAGACCAGGGCTACACAGATACGCAGTATTTT
CDR3aa: CASSLDQGYTDTQYF

v_gene: TRBV10-1
j_gene: TRBJ2-7
abundance: -
d_gene: TRBD1
CDR3nt: TGCGCCAGCAGTACCGGGACAGGGATGGTTGAGCAGTACTTC
CDR3aa: CASSTGTGMVEQYF

v_gene: TRBV19
j_gene: TRBJ1-2
abundance: few
d_gene: -
CDR3nt: TGTGCCAGTACCGGGCCTAACTATGGCTACACCTTC
CDR3aa: CASTGPNYGYTF

v_gene: TRBV7-9
j_gene: TRBJ1-5
abundance: few
d_gene: TRBD1
CDR3nt: TGTGCCAGCAGCAAACTAGGACAGGGCATGGATCAGCCCCAGCATTTT
CDR3aa: CASSKLGQGMDQPQHF

v_gene: TRBV7-9
j_gene: TRBJ1-5
abundance: -
d_gene: -
CDR3nt: TGTGCCAGCAGCTTAGTGGGCAGCTATAGCAATCAGCCCCAGCATTTT
CDR3aa: CASSLVGSYSNQPQHF

v_gene: TRBV28
j_gene: TRBJ1-2
abundance: -
d_gene: -
CDR3nt: TGTGCCAGCAGCCTGAATCTCAGATATGGCTACACCTTC
CDR3aa: CASSLNLRYGYTF

v_gene: TRBV6-1
j_gene: TRBJ2-1
abundance: once
d_gene: TRBD2
CDR3nt: TGTGCCAGCAGTGAATCGGGACTAGCGGGAGGGCACAATGAGCAGTTCTTC
CDR3aa: CASSESGLAGGHNEQFF

v_gene: TRBV29-1
j_gene: TRBJ2-7
abundance: -
d_gene: -
CDR3nt: TGCAGCGTTGAAGGTGGAGGCGGGACCTACGAGCAGTACTTC
CDR3aa: CSVEGGGGTYEQYF

v_gene: TRBV30
j_gene: TRBJ2-7
abundance: -
d_gene: TRBD2
CDR3nt: TGTGCCTGGGAACTAGCGGGAGGCTACGAGCAGTACTTC
CDR3aa: CAWELAGGYEQYF

v_gene: TRBV7-9
j_gene: TRBJ2-7
abundance: -
d_gene: -
CDR3nt: TGTGCCAGCAGCTCCACGGGTCGGCACTACGAGCAGTACTTC
CDR3aa: CASSSTGRHYEQYF

v_gene: TRBV18
j_gene: TRBJ2-7
abundance: -
d_gene: -
CDR3nt: TGTGCCAGCTCACATTTCAGAAACCTCTACGAGCAGTACTTC
CDR3aa: CASSHFRNLYEQYF

v_gene: TRBV6-1
j_gene: TRBJ2-7
abundance: -
d_gene: TRBD2
CDR3nt: TGTGCCAGCAGTGAGGGAGGGGTGGAGCAGTACTTC
CDR3aa: CASSEGGVEQYF

v_gene: TRBV28
j_gene: TRBJ1-1
abundance: -
d_gene: TRBD1
CDR3nt: TGTGCCAGCAGTTATAGGGGGCCCACTGAAGCTTTCTTT
CDR3aa: CASSYRGPTEAFF

v_gene: TRBV29-1
j_gene: TRBJ1-4
abundance: -
d_gene: TRBD1
CDR3nt: TGCAGCGTTAGACAGGGTTCTGAAAAACTGTTTTTT
CDR3aa: CSVRQGSEKLFF

v_gene: TRBV2
j_gene: TRBJ1-2
abundance: -
d_gene: -
CDR3nt: TGTGCCAGCAGTGTTAGGACAGACTTTACAGGCTACACCTTC
CDR3aa: CASSVRTDFTGYTF

v_gene: TRBV6-5
j_gene: TRBJ1-4
abundance: -
d_gene: -
CDR3nt: TGTGCCAGCAGCTCTTTCAGGGGTTCTAATGAAAAACTGTTTTTT
CDR3aa: CASSSFRGSNEKLFF

v_gene: TRBV6-5
j_gene: TRBJ1-2
abundance: -
d_gene: TRBD1
CDR3nt: TGTGCCACGGGGACCGGGACAGCAGGCTACACCTTC
CDR3aa: CATGTGTAGYTF

v_gene: TRBV6-5
j_gene: TRBJ1-5
abundance: -
d_gene: -
CDR3nt: TGTGCCATCCTCCGGGGGCCCTATAGCAATCAGCCCCAGCATTTT
CDR3aa: CAILRGPYSNQPQHF

v_gene: TRBV2
j_gene: TRBJ2-7
abundance: few
d_gene: TRBD2
CDR3nt: TGTGCCAGCAGTGAAGCGGTTTTAGCGGGAGTGGGAGAGCAGTACTTC
CDR3aa: CASSEAVLAGVGEQYF

v_gene: TRBV7-9
j_gene: TRBJ2-3
abundance: -
d_gene: -
CDR3nt: TGTGCCAGCAGCCTGGGGACGGGTGAAGGGGCGCAGTATTTT
CDR3aa: CASSLGTGEGAQYF

v_gene: TRBV28
j_gene: TRBJ1-2
abundance: -
d_gene: TRBD1
CDR3nt: TGTGCCAGCAGTTCGACAGGGCTTGGACATGGCTACACCTTC
CDR3aa: CASSSTGLGHGYTF

v_gene: TRBV29-1
j_gene: TRBJ2-1
abundance: few
d_gene: TRBD1
CDR3nt: TGCAGCGTGCCCCGGGACAGTACCAATGAGCAGTTCTTC
CDR3aa: CSVPRDSTNEQFF

v_gene: TRBV7-3
j_gene: TRBJ1-1
abundance: few
d_gene: -
CDR3nt: TGTGCCAGCAGCTCGGGCAGGGCCCCTCTGACTGAAGCTTTCTTT
CDR3aa: CASSSGRAPLTEAFF

v_gene: TRBV19
j_gene: TRBJ1-3
abundance: -
d_gene: -
CDR3nt: TGTGCCAGTAGTATTGGGGGATGGATCTCTGGAAACACCATATATTTT
CDR3aa: CASSIGGWISGNTIYF

v_gene: TRBV6-5
j_gene: TRBJ2-3
abundance: -
d_gene: TRBD2
CDR3nt: TGTGCCAGCAGTTACGGGACTAGCGGGGCCCCGGATACGCAGTATTTT
CDR3aa: CASSYGTSGAPDTQYF

v_gene: TRBV30
j_gene: TRBJ2-7
abundance: -
d_gene: -
CDR3nt: TGTGCCTGGAGTTCCTACGTGCGCGGCGAGCAGTACTTC
CDR3aa: CAWSSYVRGEQYF

v_gene: TRBV6-1
j_gene: TRBJ2-1
abundance: few
d_gene: -
CDR3nt: TGTGCCAGCATAATCGGCGGGCTCCACAATGAGCAGTTCTTC
CDR3aa: CASIIGGLHNEQFF

v_gene: TRBV5-6
j_gene: TRBJ2-1
abundance: -
d_gene: -
CDR3nt: TGTGCCAGCAGCTTGTTCTGGCGAGGCGATGAGCAGTTCTTC
CDR3aa: CASSLFWRGDEQFF

v_gene: TRBV27
j_gene: TRBJ1-5
abundance: -
d_gene: -
CDR3nt: TGTGCCAGCAGTTTATCCTGGAGGCAGGAGCCCCAGCATTTT
CDR3aa: CASSLSWRQEPQHF

v_gene: TRBV7-9
j_gene: TRBJ2-7
abundance: -
d_gene: -
CDR3nt: TGTGCCAGCAGCTTATACGATGACTCCTACGAGCAGTACTTC
CDR3aa: CASSLYDDSYEQYF

v_gene: TRBV2
j_gene: TRBJ2-5
abundance: -
d_gene: TRBD2
CDR3nt: TGTGCCAGCAGTCCCGGGACTAGGCCAGGGGAGACCCAGTACTTC
CDR3aa: CASSPGTRPGETQYF

v_gene: TRBV11-2
j_gene: TRBJ2-3
abundance: -
d_gene: -
CDR3nt: TGTGCCAGGACTTTAACAACCACAGATACGCAGTATTTT
CDR3aa: CARTLTTTDTQYF

v_gene: TRBV10-3
j_gene: TRBJ2-5
abundance: -
d_gene: -
CDR3nt: TGTGCCAGCATCCGAACAGGGCAGAAAGAGACCCAGTACTTC
CDR3aa: CASIRTGQKETQYF

v_gene: TRBV9
j_gene: TRBJ2-3
abundance: -
d_gene: TRBD2
CDR3nt: TGTGCCAGCAGCCTTACTAGCGGGAGAATTTTAGATACGCAGTATTTT
CDR3aa: CASSLTSGRILDTQYF

v_gene: TRBV13
j_gene: TRBJ2-3
abundance: -
d_gene: -
CDR3nt: TGTGCCAGCAGCAAAGACGGAACTAGCACAGATACGCAGTATTTT
CDR3aa: CASSKDGTSTDTQYF

v_gene: TRBV5-1
j_gene: TRBJ2-5
abundance: -
d_gene: -
CDR3nt: TGCGCCAGCAGCTTGGGAGGGCTAGCCCCAGAGACCCAGTACTTC
CDR3aa: CASSLGGLAPETQYF

v_gene: TRBV27
j_gene: TRBJ1-2
abundance: -
d_gene: -
CDR3nt: TGTGCCAGCAGTCAACGGGACGGAGCTCATGGCTATGGCTACACCTTC
CDR3aa: CASSQRDGAHGYGYTF

v_gene: TRBV19
j_gene: TRBJ2-2
abundance: -
d_gene: TRBD1
CDR3nt: TGTGCCAGGATCACAGGGGGGAACACCGGGGAGCTGTTTTTT
CDR3aa: CARITGGNTGELFF

v_gene: TRBV18
j_gene: TRBJ1-2
abundance: few
d_gene: -
CDR3nt: TGTGCCAGCTCACCCCCATCGGCCAGTAGCTACACCTTC
CDR3aa: CASSPPSASSYTF

v_gene: TRBV21-1
j_gene: TRBJ1-2
abundance: -
d_gene: -
CDR3nt: TGTGCCAGCAGCAATAGAGAGCCAGGCTATGGCTACACCTTC
CDR3aa: CASSNREPGYGYTF

v_gene: TRBV6-5
j_gene: TRBJ1-1
abundance: -
d_gene: -
CDR3nt: TGTGCCAGCAGTTACGGGGACAACACTGAAGCTTTCTTT
CDR3aa: CASSYGDNTEAFF

v_gene: TRBV5-1
j_gene: TRBJ1-3
abundance: -
d_gene: -
CDR3nt: TGCGCCAGCAGCTTGCTAGAGAGCTCTGGAAACACCATATATTTT
CDR3aa: CASSLLESSGNTIYF

v_gene: TRBV28
j_gene: TRBJ1-4
abundance: -
d_gene: -
CDR3nt: TGTGCCAGCAGTCGGGGCAATGAAAAACTGTTTTTT
CDR3aa: CASSRGNEKLFF